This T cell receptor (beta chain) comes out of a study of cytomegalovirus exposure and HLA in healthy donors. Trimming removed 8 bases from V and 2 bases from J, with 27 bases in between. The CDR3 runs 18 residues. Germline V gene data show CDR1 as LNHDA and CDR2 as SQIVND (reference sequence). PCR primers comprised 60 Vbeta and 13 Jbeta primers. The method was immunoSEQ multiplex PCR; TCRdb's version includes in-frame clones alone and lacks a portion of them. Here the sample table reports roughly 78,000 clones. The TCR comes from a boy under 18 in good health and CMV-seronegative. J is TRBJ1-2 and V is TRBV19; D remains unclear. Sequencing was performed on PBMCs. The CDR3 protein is CASSSAHRYHQANYGYTF. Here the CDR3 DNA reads TGTGCCAGTTCCTCGGCCCACCGATACCATCAGGCGAACTATGGCTACACCTTC.